The rows below give T cell receptor beta chains drawn from one sample of a study of T cells in Graves' hyperthyroidism and ophthalmopathy. TCRdb re-analysed the multiplex PCR reads in MiXCR, keeping a single row per CDR3 protein. The sample includes roughly 420,000 distinct CDR3 sequences, around 14% of them seen just once. The specimen was blood. These receptors were collected from a young woman with Graves' hyperthyroidism. The CDR3 runs from the conserved cysteine through the conserved F or W. Fields, in order: clone size, D gene, J gene, V gene, CDR3 protein, CDR3 DNA. D genes are given only for firm matches. Not all rows give a size; the values are once, few, many and, for expanded clones, a class.

abundance: many; d_gene: TRBD1; j_gene: TRBJ1-5; v_gene: TRBV28; CDR3aa: CASRRQGGQPQHF; CDR3nt: TGTGCCAGCAGGCGACAGGGAGGTCAGCCCCAGCATTTT
abundance: many; d_gene: TRBD2; j_gene: TRBJ2-3; v_gene: TRBV11-1; CDR3aa: CASSPSGGVTDTQYF; CDR3nt: TGTGCCAGCAGCCCCAGCGGGGGTGTTACAGATACGCAGTATTTT
abundance: NA; d_gene: NA; j_gene: TRBJ1-3; v_gene: TRBV7-6; CDR3aa: CASSLEQSDSGNTIYF; CDR3nt: TGTGCCAGCAGCTTAGAGCAGAGTGACTCTGGAAACACCATATATTTT
abundance: NA; d_gene: TRBD2; j_gene: TRBJ2-5; v_gene: TRBV7-6; CDR3aa: CASSLGGGAETQHF; CDR3nt: TGTGCCAGCAGCTTAGGCGGGGGGGCGGAGACCCAGCACTTC
abundance: many; d_gene: NA; j_gene: TRBJ2-5; v_gene: TRBV20-1; CDR3aa: CSARDRQYQETQYF; CDR3nt: TGCAGTGCTAGAGATCGACAGTACCAAGAGACCCAGTACTTC
abundance: few; d_gene: TRBD2; j_gene: TRBJ2-5; v_gene: TRBV12-3/TRBV12-4; CDR3aa: CASSPSGGKETQYF; CDR3nt: TGTGCCAGCAGTCCTAGCGGGGGAAAAGAGACCCAGTACTTC
abundance: NA; d_gene: TRBD2; j_gene: TRBJ2-5; v_gene: TRBV20-1; CDR3aa: CSAPRGGAVETQYF; CDR3nt: TGCAGTGCCCCGCGGGGGGGGGCGGTGGAGACCCAGTACTTC
abundance: few; d_gene: TRBD2; j_gene: TRBJ2-3; v_gene: TRBV6-8; CDR3aa: CASSYHGTSGRTDTQYF; CDR3nt: TGTGCCAGCAGTTACCACGGGACTAGCGGGAGGACAGATACGCAGTATTTT
abundance: NA; d_gene: TRBD1; j_gene: TRBJ2-1; v_gene: TRBV20-1; CDR3aa: CSVAGTGDFNEQFF; CDR3nt: TGCAGTGTGGCCGGGACAGGGGATTTCAATGAGCAGTTCTTC
abundance: few; d_gene: NA; j_gene: TRBJ2-7; v_gene: TRBV15; CDR3aa: CATSRGVDRYEQYF; CDR3nt: TGTGCCACCAGCAGAGGGGTCGACCGGTACGAGCAGTACTTC
abundance: many; d_gene: NA; j_gene: TRBJ1-1; v_gene: TRBV19; CDR3aa: CASSDGGAMNTEAFF; CDR3nt: TGTGCCAGTAGTGACGGGGGGGCGATGAACACTGAAGCTTTCTTT
abundance: NA; d_gene: NA; j_gene: TRBJ1-1; v_gene: TRBV20-1; CDR3aa: CSARVPQRSTEAFF; CDR3nt: TGCAGTGCTAGAGTCCCCCAGAGGAGCACTGAAGCTTTCTTT
abundance: many; d_gene: TRBD2; j_gene: TRBJ2-1; v_gene: TRBV10-3; CDR3aa: CAISEIRGGGEQFF; CDR3nt: TGTGCCATCAGTGAAATACGCGGGGGGGGTGAGCAGTTCTTC
abundance: NA; d_gene: TRBD2; j_gene: TRBJ2-6; v_gene: TRBV19; CDR3aa: CASSGGGADGANVLTF; CDR3nt: TGTGCCAGTAGTGGCGGGGGGGCGGACGGGGCCAACGTCCTGACTTTC
abundance: many; d_gene: NA; j_gene: TRBJ1-4; v_gene: TRBV5-1; CDR3aa: CASSPLQALGDEKLFF; CDR3nt: TGCGCCAGCAGCCCTCTACAGGCTCTGGGAGATGAAAAACTGTTTTTT
abundance: few; d_gene: NA; j_gene: TRBJ2-2; v_gene: TRBV6-1; CDR3aa: CASMAPGFEAGELFF; CDR3nt: TGTGCCAGCATGGCTCCGGGATTCGAAGCCGGGGAGCTGTTTTTT
abundance: NA; d_gene: NA; j_gene: TRBJ2-7; v_gene: TRBV27; CDR3aa: CASSLSPGSYEQYF; CDR3nt: TGTGCCAGCAGTTTATCCCCGGGTTCCTACGAGCAGTACTTC
abundance: NA; d_gene: NA; j_gene: TRBJ1-2; v_gene: TRBV6-6; CDR3aa: CASSYSWGSEGYTF; CDR3nt: TGTGCCAGCAGTTACTCCTGGGGATCGGAGGGCTACACCTTC
abundance: many; d_gene: TRBD1; j_gene: TRBJ2-3; v_gene: TRBV20-1; CDR3aa: CSAFPGQGWNTQYF; CDR3nt: TGCAGTGCTTTCCCGGGACAGGGGTGGAATACGCAGTATTTT
abundance: many; d_gene: NA; j_gene: TRBJ2-3; v_gene: TRBV7-3; CDR3aa: CASSHPKAGTQYF; CDR3nt: TGTGCCAGCAGCCACCCCAAGGCGGGCACGCAGTATTTT
abundance: many; d_gene: NA; j_gene: TRBJ1-6; v_gene: TRBV28; CDR3aa: CASSGGVLDSPLHF; CDR3nt: TGTGCCAGCAGTGGGGGAGTGTTGGATTCACCCCTCCACTTT
abundance: many; d_gene: TRBD1; j_gene: TRBJ2-3; v_gene: TRBV7-3; CDR3aa: CASSSPGTGAADTQYF; CDR3nt: TGTGCCAGCAGCTCCCCAGGGACAGGAGCAGCAGATACGCAGTATTTT
abundance: many; d_gene: NA; j_gene: TRBJ2-3; v_gene: TRBV15; CDR3aa: CATSRSVQGTDTQYF; CDR3nt: TGTGCCACCAGCAGATCCGTGCAGGGAACAGATACGCAGTATTTT
abundance: many; d_gene: NA; j_gene: TRBJ1-2; v_gene: TRBV5-4; CDR3aa: CASSLGGYFYGYTF; CDR3nt: TGTGCCAGCAGCTTGGGGGGTTACTTCTATGGCTACACCTTC
abundance: NA; d_gene: NA; j_gene: TRBJ2-7; v_gene: TRBV5-1; CDR3aa: CASSFRPRDEQYF; CDR3nt: TGCGCCAGCAGCTTTCGCCCAAGGGACGAGCAGTACTTC
abundance: NA; d_gene: NA; j_gene: TRBJ2-3; v_gene: TRBV9; CDR3aa: CASSVQGRDTQYF; CDR3nt: TGTGCCAGCAGCGTCCAGGGTCGGGATACGCAGTATTTT
abundance: NA; d_gene: TRBD2; j_gene: TRBJ2-7; v_gene: TRBV5-6; CDR3aa: CASSFGGGKEQYF; CDR3nt: TGTGCCAGCAGCTTCGGCGGGGGGAAGGAGCAGTACTTC
abundance: NA; d_gene: TRBD1; j_gene: TRBJ1-2; v_gene: TRBV5-8; CDR3aa: CASSFYNRGLDYGYTF; CDR3nt: TGTGCCAGCAGCTTCTACAACAGGGGATTGGACTATGGCTACACCTTC
abundance: NA; d_gene: NA; j_gene: TRBJ2-2; v_gene: TRBV19; CDR3aa: CASSLLTYNGELFF; CDR3nt: TGTGCCAGTAGTCTTCTTACTTACAACGGGGAGCTGTTTTTT